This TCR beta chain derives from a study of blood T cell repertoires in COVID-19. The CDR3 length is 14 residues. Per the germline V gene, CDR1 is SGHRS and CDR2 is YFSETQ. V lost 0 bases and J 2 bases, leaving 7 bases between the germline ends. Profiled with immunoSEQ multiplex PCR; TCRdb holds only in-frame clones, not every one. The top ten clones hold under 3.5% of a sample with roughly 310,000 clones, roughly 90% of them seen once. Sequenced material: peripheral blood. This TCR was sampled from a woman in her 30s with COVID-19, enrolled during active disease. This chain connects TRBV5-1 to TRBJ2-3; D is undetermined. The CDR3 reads CASSLDYTTDTQYF. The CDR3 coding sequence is TGCGCCAGCAGCTTGGACTACACCACAGATACGCAGTATTTT.